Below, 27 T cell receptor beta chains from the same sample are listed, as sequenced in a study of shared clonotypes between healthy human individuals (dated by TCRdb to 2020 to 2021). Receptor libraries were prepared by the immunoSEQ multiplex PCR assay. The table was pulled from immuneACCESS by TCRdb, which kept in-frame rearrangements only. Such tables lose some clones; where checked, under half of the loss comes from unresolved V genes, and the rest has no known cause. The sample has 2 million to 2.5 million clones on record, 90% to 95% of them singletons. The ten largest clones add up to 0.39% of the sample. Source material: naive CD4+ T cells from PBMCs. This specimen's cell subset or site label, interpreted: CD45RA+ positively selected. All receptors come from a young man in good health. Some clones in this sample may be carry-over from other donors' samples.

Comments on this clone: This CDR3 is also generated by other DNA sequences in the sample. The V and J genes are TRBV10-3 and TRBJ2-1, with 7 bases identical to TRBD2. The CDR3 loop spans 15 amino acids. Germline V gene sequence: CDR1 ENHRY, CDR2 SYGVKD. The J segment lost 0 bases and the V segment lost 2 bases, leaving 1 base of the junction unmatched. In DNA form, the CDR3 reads TGTGCCATCAGTGAGGGCGGGAGCTCCTACAATGAGCAGTTCTTC. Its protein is CAISEGGSSYNEQFF.

CDR3 nucleotides: TGTGCCAGCAGTACTAGCGGGTCACCCTCCTACAATGAGCAGTTCTTC. Protein: CASSTSGSPSYNEQFF. The chain employs TRBV2 and TRBJ2-1; 9 bases are shared with TRBD2. J lost 0 bases, V lost 5 bases, and 5 bases had no gene match. The CDR3 runs 16 residues. Germline V CDR1 and CDR2: SNHLY, FYNNEI.

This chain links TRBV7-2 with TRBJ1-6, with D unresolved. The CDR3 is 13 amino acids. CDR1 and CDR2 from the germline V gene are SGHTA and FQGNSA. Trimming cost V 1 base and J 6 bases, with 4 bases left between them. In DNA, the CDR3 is TGTGCCAGCAGCTTAGGGGGTAATTCACCCCTCCACTTT. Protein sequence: CASSLGGNSPLHF.

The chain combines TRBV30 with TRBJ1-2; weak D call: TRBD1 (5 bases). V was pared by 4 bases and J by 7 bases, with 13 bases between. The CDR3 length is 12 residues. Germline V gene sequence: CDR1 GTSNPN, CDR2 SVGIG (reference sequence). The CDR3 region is CAWNPGPTGYTF. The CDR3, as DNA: TGTGCCTGGAACCCAGGGCCCACTGGCTACACCTTC.

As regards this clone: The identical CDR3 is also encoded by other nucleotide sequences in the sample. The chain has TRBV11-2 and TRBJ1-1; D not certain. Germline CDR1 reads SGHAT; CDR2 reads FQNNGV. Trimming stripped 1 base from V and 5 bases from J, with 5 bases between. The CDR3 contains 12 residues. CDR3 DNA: TGTGCCAGCAGCTTAGCGGGGACTGAAGCTTTCTTT. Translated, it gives CASSLAGTEAFF.

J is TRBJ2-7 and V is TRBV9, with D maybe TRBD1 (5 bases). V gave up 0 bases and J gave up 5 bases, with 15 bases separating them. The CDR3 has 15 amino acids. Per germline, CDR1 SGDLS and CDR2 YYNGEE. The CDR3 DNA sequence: TGTGCCAGCAGCGTAGGGCAGGGAATTCTAAACGAGCAGTACTTC. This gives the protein CASSVGQGILNEQYF. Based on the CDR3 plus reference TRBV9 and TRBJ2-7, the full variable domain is DSGVTQTPKHLITATGQRVTLRCSPRSGDLSVYWYQQSLDQGLQFLIQYYNGEERAKGNILERFSAQQFPDLHSELNLSSLELGDSALYFCASSVGQGILNEQYFGPGTRLTVT.

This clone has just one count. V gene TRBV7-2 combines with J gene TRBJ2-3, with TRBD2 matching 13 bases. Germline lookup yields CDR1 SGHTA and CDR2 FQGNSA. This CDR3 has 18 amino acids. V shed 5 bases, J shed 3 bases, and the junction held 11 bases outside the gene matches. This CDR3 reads CASSPWGGTSGATDTQYF. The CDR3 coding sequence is TGTGCCAGCAGCCCCTGGGGGGGGACTAGCGGGGCTACAGATACGCAGTATTTT. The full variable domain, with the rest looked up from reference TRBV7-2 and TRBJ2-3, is GAGVSQSPSNKVTEKGKDVELRCDPISGHTALYWYRQSLGQGLEFLIYFQGNSAPDKSGLPSDRFSAERTGGSVSTLTIQRTQQEDSAVYLCASSPWGGTSGATDTQYFGPGTRLTVL.

This chain's CDR3 is CASSPAGDTEAFF. The CDR3 nucleotides read TGTGCCAGCAGCCCGGCAGGGGACACTGAAGCTTTCTTT. The rearrangement uses TRBV7-9 and TRBJ1-1; D is possibly TRBD1 (6 bases). V shed 5 bases and J shed 3 bases, with 10 bases lying between them. CDR3 length equals 13 residues. Per germline, CDR1 SEHNR and CDR2 FQNEAQ (reference sequence). Together with reference TRBV7-9 and TRBJ1-1, the CDR3 gives the full variable domain: DTGVSQNPRHKITKRGQNVTFRCDPISEHNRLYWYRQTLGQGPEFLTYFQNEAQLEKSRLLSDRFSAERPKGSFSTLEIQRTEQGDSAMYLCASSPAGDTEAFFGQGTRLTVV.

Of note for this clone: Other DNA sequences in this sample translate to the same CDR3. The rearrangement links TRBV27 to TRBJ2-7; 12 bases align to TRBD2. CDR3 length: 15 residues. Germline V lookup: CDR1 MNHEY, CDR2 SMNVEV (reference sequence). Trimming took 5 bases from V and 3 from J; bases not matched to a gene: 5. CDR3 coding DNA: TGTGCCAGCAGTCCCAGACTAGCGGGAGTCTACGAGCAGTACTTC. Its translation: CASSPRLAGVYEQYF.

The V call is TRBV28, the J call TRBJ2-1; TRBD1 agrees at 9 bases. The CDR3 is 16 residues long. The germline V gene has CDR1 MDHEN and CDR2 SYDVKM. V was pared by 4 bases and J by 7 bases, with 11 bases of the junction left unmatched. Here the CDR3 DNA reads TGTGCCAGCAGTTCCCGGGACAGGGATGATCTAAATGAGCAGTTCTTC. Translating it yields CASSSRDRDDLNEQFF.

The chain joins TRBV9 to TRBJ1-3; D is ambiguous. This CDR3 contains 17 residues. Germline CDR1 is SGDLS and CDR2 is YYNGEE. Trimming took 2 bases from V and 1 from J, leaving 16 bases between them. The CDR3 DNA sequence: TGTGCCAGCAGCGTTGAATCGACCGCTACTTCTGGAAACACCATATATTTT. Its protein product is CASSVESTATSGNTIYF.

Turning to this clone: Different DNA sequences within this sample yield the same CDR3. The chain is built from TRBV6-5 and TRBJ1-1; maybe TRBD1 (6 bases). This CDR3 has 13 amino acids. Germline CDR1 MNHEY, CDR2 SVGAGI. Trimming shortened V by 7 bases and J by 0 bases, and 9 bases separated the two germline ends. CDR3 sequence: CASTDRMNTEAFF. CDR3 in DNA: TGTGCCAGCACGGACAGAATGAACACTGAAGCTTTCTTT.

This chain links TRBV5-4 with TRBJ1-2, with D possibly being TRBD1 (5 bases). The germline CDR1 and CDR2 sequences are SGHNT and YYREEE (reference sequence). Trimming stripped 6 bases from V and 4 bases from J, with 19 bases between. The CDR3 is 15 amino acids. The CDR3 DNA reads TGTGCCAGCACCCGAAGTGGGGGAGCCGTCTATGGCTACACCTTC. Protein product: CASTRSGGAVYGYTF.

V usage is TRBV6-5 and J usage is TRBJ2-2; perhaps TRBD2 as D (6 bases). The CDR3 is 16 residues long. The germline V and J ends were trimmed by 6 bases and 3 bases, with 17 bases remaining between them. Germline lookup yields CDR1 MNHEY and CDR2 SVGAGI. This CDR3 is CASSYGRRAYTGELFF. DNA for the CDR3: TGTGCCAGCAGCTACGGCCGGAGGGCCTACACCGGGGAGCTGTTTTTT.

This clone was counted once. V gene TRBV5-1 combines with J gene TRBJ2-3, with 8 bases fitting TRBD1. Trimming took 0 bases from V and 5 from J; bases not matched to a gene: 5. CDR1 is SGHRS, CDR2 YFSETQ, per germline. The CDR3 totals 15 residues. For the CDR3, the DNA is TGCGCCAGCAGCTTGGATTTCAGGGGGCAAGATACGCAGTATTTT. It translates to CASSLDFRGQDTQYF.

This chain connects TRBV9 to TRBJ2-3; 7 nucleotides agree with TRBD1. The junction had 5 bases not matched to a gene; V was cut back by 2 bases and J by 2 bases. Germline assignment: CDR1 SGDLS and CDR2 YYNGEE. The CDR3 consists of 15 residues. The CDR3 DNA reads TGTGCCAGCAGCGTCTGGGACAGAGACACAGATACGCAGTATTTT. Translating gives CASSVWDRDTDTQYF.

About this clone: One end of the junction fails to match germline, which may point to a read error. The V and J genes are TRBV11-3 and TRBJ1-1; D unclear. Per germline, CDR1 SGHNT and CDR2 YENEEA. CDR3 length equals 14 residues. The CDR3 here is CASSLTGSETEAFF. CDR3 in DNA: TGTGCCAGCAGCTTAACGGGGTCGGAAACTGAAGCTTTCTTC.

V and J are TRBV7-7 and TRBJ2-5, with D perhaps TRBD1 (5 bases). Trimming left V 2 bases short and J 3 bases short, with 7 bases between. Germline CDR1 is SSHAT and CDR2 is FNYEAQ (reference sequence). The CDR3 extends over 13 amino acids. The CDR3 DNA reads TGTGCCAGCAGCTTAATAGGGGAAGAGACCCAGTACTTC. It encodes CASSLIGEETQYF. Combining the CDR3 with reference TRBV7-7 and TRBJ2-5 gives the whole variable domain GAGVSQSPRYKVTKRGQDVTLRCDPISSHATLYWYQQALGQGPEFLTYFNYEAQPDKSGLPSDRFSAERPEGSISTLTIQRTEQRDSAMYRCASSLIGEETQYFGPGTRLLVL.

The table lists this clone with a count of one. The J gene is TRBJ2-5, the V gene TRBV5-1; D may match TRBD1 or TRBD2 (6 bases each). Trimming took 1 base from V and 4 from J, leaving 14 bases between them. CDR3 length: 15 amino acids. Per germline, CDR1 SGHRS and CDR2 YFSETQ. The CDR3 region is CASSLPGAQGETQYF. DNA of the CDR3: TGCGCCAGCAGCTTGCCGGGGGCGCAGGGAGAGACCCAGTACTTC.

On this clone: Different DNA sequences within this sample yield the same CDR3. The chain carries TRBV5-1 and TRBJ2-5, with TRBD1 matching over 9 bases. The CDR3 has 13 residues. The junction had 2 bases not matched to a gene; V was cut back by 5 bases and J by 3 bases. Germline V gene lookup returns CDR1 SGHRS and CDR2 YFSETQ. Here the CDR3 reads CASSRDREETQYF. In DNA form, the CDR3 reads TGCGCCAGCAGTCGGGACAGGGAAGAGACCCAGTACTTC. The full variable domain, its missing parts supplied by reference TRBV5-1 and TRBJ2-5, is KAGVTQTPRYLIKTRGQQVTLSCSPISGHRSVSWYQQTPGQGLQFLFEYFSETQRNKGNFPGRFSGRQFSNSRSEMNVSTLELGDSALYLCASSRDREETQYFGPGTRLLVL.

CDR3 region: CASSRRTGESVGELFF. DNA of the CDR3: TGTGCCAGCTCACGAAGGACAGGGGAAAGCGTCGGGGAGCTGTTTTTT. The rearrangement joins TRBV18 to TRBJ2-2; 9 bases agree with TRBD1. The CDR3 spans 16 residues. V trimming: 4 bases; J trimming: 7 bases; junction bases outside the gene matches: 10. In germline, CDR1 is KGHSH, CDR2 LQKENI.

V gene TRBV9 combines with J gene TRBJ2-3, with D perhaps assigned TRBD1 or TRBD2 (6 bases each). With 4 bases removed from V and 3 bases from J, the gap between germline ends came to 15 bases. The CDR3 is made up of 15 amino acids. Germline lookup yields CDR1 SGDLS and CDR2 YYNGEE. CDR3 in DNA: TGTGCCAGCAGCTTACAGGGCGGGGTGACAGATACGCAGTATTTT. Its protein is CASSLQGGVTDTQYF.

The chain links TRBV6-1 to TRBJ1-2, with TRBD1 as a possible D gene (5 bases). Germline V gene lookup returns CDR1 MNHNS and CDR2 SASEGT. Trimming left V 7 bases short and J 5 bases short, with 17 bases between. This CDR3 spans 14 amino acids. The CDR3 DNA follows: TGTGCCAGCATGATGTGGACGGGGGATTATGGCTACACCTTC. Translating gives CASMMWTGDYGYTF.

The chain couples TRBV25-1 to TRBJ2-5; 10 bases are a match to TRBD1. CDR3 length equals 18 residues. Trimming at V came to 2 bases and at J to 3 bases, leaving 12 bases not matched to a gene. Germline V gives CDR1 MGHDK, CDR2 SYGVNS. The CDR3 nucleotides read TGTGCCAGCAGTGAACCCTACCGGACAGGGGGGAGGGAAGAGACCCAGTACTTC. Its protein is CASSEPYRTGGREETQYF. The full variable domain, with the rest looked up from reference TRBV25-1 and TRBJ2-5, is EADIYQTPRYLVIGTGKKITLECSQTMGHDKMYWYQQDPGMELHLIHYSYGVNSTEKGDLSSESTVSRIRTEHFPLTLESARPSHTSQYLCASSEPYRTGGREETQYFGPGTRLLVL.

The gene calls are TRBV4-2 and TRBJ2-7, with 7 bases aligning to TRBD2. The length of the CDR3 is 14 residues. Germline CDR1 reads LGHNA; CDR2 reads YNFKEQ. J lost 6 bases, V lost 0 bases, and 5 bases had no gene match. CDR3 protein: CASSQDGTTLEQYF. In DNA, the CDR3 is TGTGCCAGCAGCCAAGACGGGACTACCCTCGAGCAGTACTTC.

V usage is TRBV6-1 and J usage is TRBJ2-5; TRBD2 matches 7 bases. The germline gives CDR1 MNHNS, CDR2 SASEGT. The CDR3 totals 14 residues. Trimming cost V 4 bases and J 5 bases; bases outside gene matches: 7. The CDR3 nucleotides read TGTGCCAGCAGTGGAGCGGGGTCCCTGGAGACCCAGTACTTC. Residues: CASSGAGSLETQYF.

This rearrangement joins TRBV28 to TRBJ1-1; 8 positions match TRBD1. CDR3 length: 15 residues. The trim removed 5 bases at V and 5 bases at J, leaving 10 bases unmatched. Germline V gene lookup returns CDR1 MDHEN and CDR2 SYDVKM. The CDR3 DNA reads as TGTGCCAGCAGTCCCGGACAGGGTGGTCTTACTGAAGCTTTCTTT. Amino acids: CASSPGQGGLTEAFF.